The rows below give T cell receptor beta chains drawn from one sample of a study of technical replicates of blood from a handful of donors. The protocol was immunoSEQ multiplex PCR, while the TCRdb copy is restricted to in-frame clones and leaves out a portion. The sample carries roughly 80,000 clones, 85% to 95% recorded once. Sequenced input: T cells isolated from PBMCs. The receptor set was obtained from a human donor in good health. Both conserved end residues are part of each CDR3. The D gene is left open where the match is weak. For some rows the clone size is stated as once, few or many, or as a class when expanded; others skip it.

CDR3 DNA: TGCGCCAGCAGCCCAAAGTCGGAGGGAACTGAAGCTTTCTTT; CDR3 protein: CASSPKSEGTEAFF; J gene: TRBJ1-1; D gene: .; clone size: .; V gene: TRBV4-1
CDR3 DNA: TGTGCCAGGTCCGGGACTAGCGGCACCGGGGAGCTGTTTTTT; CDR3 protein: CARSGTSGTGELFF; J gene: TRBJ2-2; D gene: TRBD2; clone size: .; V gene: TRBV2
CDR3 DNA: TGTGCCAGCTCACCACCTATGGGACAGGCATCCTACGAGCAGTACTTC; CDR3 protein: CASSPPMGQASYEQYF; J gene: TRBJ2-7; D gene: TRBD1; clone size: .; V gene: TRBV18
CDR3 DNA: TGTGCCAGCTCACCAGGCGAAGGGGGTAATCAGCCCCAGCATTTT; CDR3 protein: CASSPGEGGNQPQHF; J gene: TRBJ1-5; D gene: .; clone size: .; V gene: TRBV18
CDR3 DNA: TGCAGCGTTTTTACCGGGACAGGGTCGAACACTGAAGCTTTCTTT; CDR3 protein: CSVFTGTGSNTEAFF; J gene: TRBJ1-1; D gene: TRBD1; clone size: .; V gene: TRBV29-1
CDR3 DNA: TGCGCCAGCAGTGAGTCGGGGACTAGTCTGGATGAGCAGTTCTTC; CDR3 protein: CASSESGTSLDEQFF; J gene: TRBJ2-1; D gene: TRBD2; clone size: .; V gene: TRBV10-2
CDR3 DNA: TGTGCCAGTAGTATAGGTGGGACAGGGGGCGCAGGGACTGAAGCTTTCTTT; CDR3 protein: CASSIGGTGGAGTEAFF; J gene: TRBJ1-1; D gene: TRBD1; clone size: .; V gene: TRBV19
CDR3 DNA: TGCGCCAGCAGCCCTCAAACAGGCTGGAGCACTGAAGCTTTCTTT; CDR3 protein: CASSPQTGWSTEAFF; J gene: TRBJ1-1; D gene: .; clone size: .; V gene: TRBV5-1
CDR3 DNA: TGTGCCAGCTCGGGAAATATCGCGATAGGCACGAACAATGAAAAACTGTTTTTT; CDR3 protein: CASSGNIAIGTNNEKLFF; J gene: TRBJ1-4; D gene: .; clone size: .; V gene: TRBV2
CDR3 DNA: TGTGCCACTAACCGGGGGGCAAGTCAGCCCCAGCATTTT; CDR3 protein: CATNRGASQPQHF; J gene: TRBJ1-5; D gene: .; clone size: .; V gene: TRBV28
CDR3 DNA: TGTGCCAGCAGGCGCTACCTAGGTTGGGGGGAGCTGTTTTTT; CDR3 protein: CASRRYLGWGELFF; J gene: TRBJ2-2; D gene: .; clone size: .; V gene: TRBV6-5
CDR3 DNA: TGTGCCAGCAGCTTCGGGGGGTTTGGCCAGCCCCAGCATTTT; CDR3 protein: CASSFGGFGQPQHF; J gene: TRBJ1-5; D gene: .; clone size: .; V gene: TRBV5-6
CDR3 DNA: TGTGCCAGCAGCTTAGGGGCAGCTCGACAGCCCCAGCATTTT; CDR3 protein: CASSLGAARQPQHF; J gene: TRBJ1-5; D gene: .; clone size: .; V gene: TRBV7-6
CDR3 DNA: TGTGCCAGCAGTTACTTAGCGGGAGGAGGGGAGCAGTACTTC; CDR3 protein: CASSYLAGGGEQYF; J gene: TRBJ2-7; D gene: TRBD2; clone size: .; V gene: TRBV27
CDR3 DNA: TGTGCCAGCAGCTTACGAGGAGGGCACACCGGGGAGCTGTTTTTT; CDR3 protein: CASSLRGGHTGELFF; J gene: TRBJ2-2; D gene: .; clone size: once; V gene: TRBV7-3
CDR3 DNA: TGTGCCAGCAGACGAAACAGGGGCCAGGTCTTGAACACTGAAGCTTTCTTT; CDR3 protein: CASRRNRGQVLNTEAFF; J gene: TRBJ1-1; D gene: TRBD1; clone size: .; V gene: TRBV27
CDR3 DNA: TGTGCCAGCAGCCCAAGGACAGGGGGCCCAAGCGGGGAGCTGTTTTTT; CDR3 protein: CASSPRTGGPSGELFF; J gene: TRBJ2-2; D gene: TRBD1; clone size: few; V gene: TRBV13
CDR3 DNA: TGCGCCAGCAGTGAGGCGGGGGGCGAAGCTTTCTTT; CDR3 protein: CASSEAGGEAFF; J gene: TRBJ1-1; D gene: .; clone size: .; V gene: TRBV10-1
CDR3 DNA: TGTGCCAGTACTATGGACAGGGCGGGCACTGAAGCTTTCTTT; CDR3 protein: CASTMDRAGTEAFF; J gene: TRBJ1-1; D gene: TRBD1; clone size: .; V gene: TRBV19
CDR3 DNA: TGTGCCAGCAGCCCTCCGGGACTAGGACAATACAATGAGCAGTTCTTC; CDR3 protein: CASSPPGLGQYNEQFF; J gene: TRBJ2-1; D gene: TRBD2; clone size: .; V gene: TRBV14
CDR3 DNA: TGTGCCAGCAGTCCCGGGACAGGGCCTCTCTACGAGCAGTACTTC; CDR3 protein: CASSPGTGPLYEQYF; J gene: TRBJ2-7; D gene: TRBD1; clone size: .; V gene: TRBV27
CDR3 DNA: TGTGCCAGCAGCCATGTAGGGGACACTGAAGCTTTCTTT; CDR3 protein: CASSHVGDTEAFF; J gene: TRBJ1-1; D gene: .; clone size: once; V gene: TRBV4-2
CDR3 DNA: TGTGCCAGCAGTCCATCACAGGGGGCGTTTTGGGGCTACACCTTC; CDR3 protein: CASSPSQGAFWGYTF; J gene: TRBJ1-2; D gene: TRBD1; clone size: .; V gene: TRBV28
CDR3 DNA: TGTGCCAGCAGCGCGAGACTAGCGGGGGGCACAGATACGCAGTATTTT; CDR3 protein: CASSARLAGGTDTQYF; J gene: TRBJ2-3; D gene: TRBD2; clone size: .; V gene: TRBV7-2
CDR3 DNA: TGCGCCAGCAGCCAAGATAACGGGGGACCCTACGAGCAGTACTTC; CDR3 protein: CASSQDNGGPYEQYF; J gene: TRBJ2-7; D gene: .; clone size: .; V gene: TRBV4-1
CDR3 DNA: TGTGCCAGCAGCCCCGGACTAGGGGCCTACAATGAGCAGTTCTTC; CDR3 protein: CASSPGLGAYNEQFF; J gene: TRBJ2-1; D gene: TRBD2; clone size: .; V gene: TRBV11-3
CDR3 DNA: TGTGCCAGCAGCGTAGGAGTTACAGGGAGGGTCCCCTACGAGCAGTACTTC; CDR3 protein: CASSVGVTGRVPYEQYF; J gene: TRBJ2-7; D gene: .; clone size: .; V gene: TRBV9
CDR3 DNA: TGTGCCAGCAGTCGGGCGGGGACAGGGGGTGGTCAGCCCCAGCATTTT; CDR3 protein: CASSRAGTGGGQPQHF; J gene: TRBJ1-5; D gene: TRBD1; clone size: .; V gene: TRBV28
CDR3 DNA: TGTGCCAGCAGCTTCTCGGGACAAACCCCAAATACGCAGTATTTT; CDR3 protein: CASSFSGQTPNTQYF; J gene: TRBJ2-3; D gene: .; clone size: .; V gene: TRBV7-3
CDR3 DNA: TGCGCCAGCAGCCCCCACGGAGTGGGCACAGATACGCAGTATTTT; CDR3 protein: CASSPHGVGTDTQYF; J gene: TRBJ2-3; D gene: .; clone size: .; V gene: TRBV4-1
CDR3 DNA: TGTGCCAGCAGCCCCGGCCCACTAGCGGGACTCAATGAGCAGTTCTTC; CDR3 protein: CASSPGPLAGLNEQFF; J gene: TRBJ2-1; D gene: TRBD2; clone size: once; V gene: TRBV7-2
CDR3 DNA: TGTGCCAGCAGCTTAAGTAGCAGACTAGCGGAGCCGGGCAAAAACATTCAGTACTTC; CDR3 protein: CASSLSSRLAEPGKNIQYF; J gene: TRBJ2-4; D gene: TRBD2; clone size: .; V gene: TRBV7-3
CDR3 DNA: TGTGCCAGCAGCTTACCAGGGCAGTATGGCTACACCTTC; CDR3 protein: CASSLPGQYGYTF; J gene: TRBJ1-2; D gene: .; clone size: .; V gene: TRBV7-3
CDR3 DNA: TGTGCCAGTAGTGACCAGGGGGCTGAAGCTTTCTTT; CDR3 protein: CASSDQGAEAFF; J gene: TRBJ1-1; D gene: TRBD1; clone size: .; V gene: TRBV19
CDR3 DNA: TGTGCCAGCTTAGATGCCTACGAGCAGTACTTC; CDR3 protein: CASLDAYEQYF; J gene: TRBJ2-7; D gene: .; clone size: .; V gene: TRBV11-2
CDR3 DNA: TGTGCCAGCAGCTCCCAATCTAGCGGAAAGACCTACGAGCAGTACTTC; CDR3 protein: CASSSQSSGKTYEQYF; J gene: TRBJ2-7; D gene: TRBD2; clone size: .; V gene: TRBV11-3
CDR3 DNA: TGTGCCAGCAGTACGGGACAGGGAGGGGGAAAACTGTTTTTT; CDR3 protein: CASSTGQGGGKLFF; J gene: TRBJ1-4; D gene: TRBD1; clone size: once; V gene: TRBV6-5
CDR3 DNA: TGTGCCAGCAGTCAGGGGAACGAGCAGTACTTC; CDR3 protein: CASSQGNEQYF; J gene: TRBJ2-7; D gene: .; clone size: .; V gene: TRBV6-5
CDR3 DNA: TGTGCCAGTAGTGCTCATATAGCGGGAGGAATCTACGAGCAGTACTTC; CDR3 protein: CASSAHIAGGIYEQYF; J gene: TRBJ2-7; D gene: TRBD2; clone size: .; V gene: TRBV19
CDR3 DNA: TGTGCCAGTAGTAAGGGGGCAGGCCAAAATGAAGCTTTCTTT; CDR3 protein: CASSKGAGQNEAFF; J gene: TRBJ1-1; D gene: TRBD1; clone size: .; V gene: TRBV19
CDR3 DNA: TGTGCCAGCTCACCTAGGACAGGGGCCGGGGCCAACGTCCTGACTTTC; CDR3 protein: CASSPRTGAGANVLTF; J gene: TRBJ2-6; D gene: TRBD1; clone size: .; V gene: TRBV18
CDR3 DNA: TGTGCCAGCAGACCGGACAGCCTGACTGAAGCTTTCTTT; CDR3 protein: CASRPDSLTEAFF; J gene: TRBJ1-1; D gene: .; clone size: .; V gene: TRBV2
CDR3 DNA: TGCGCCACGGGAACAGGGGAAACTGGAAACACCATATATTTT; CDR3 protein: CATGTGETGNTIYF; J gene: TRBJ1-3; D gene: TRBD1; clone size: .; V gene: TRBV10-2
CDR3 DNA: TGTGCCATCAGTGCAGGGATGACTAACTATGGCTACACCTTC; CDR3 protein: CAISAGMTNYGYTF; J gene: TRBJ1-2; D gene: .; clone size: .; V gene: TRBV10-3
CDR3 DNA: TGTGCCAGCAGCTTAGCAGCGACCGGGGCCAACGTCCTGACTTTC; CDR3 protein: CASSLAATGANVLTF; J gene: TRBJ2-6; D gene: .; clone size: .; V gene: TRBV11-2
CDR3 DNA: TGTGCCAGCAGCTTGCTTCTGGGGGCCAATGAGCAGTTCTTC; CDR3 protein: CASSLLLGANEQFF; J gene: TRBJ2-1; D gene: .; clone size: few; V gene: TRBV5-4
CDR3 DNA: TGTGCCAGCAGACCCGGGACAGCGAACACCGGGGAGCTGTTTTTT; CDR3 protein: CASRPGTANTGELFF; J gene: TRBJ2-2; D gene: TRBD1; clone size: .; V gene: TRBV28
CDR3 DNA: TGTGCCAGCAGCTTGGATGCGTTAGCTTACACAGATACGCAGTATTTT; CDR3 protein: CASSLDALAYTDTQYF; J gene: TRBJ2-3; D gene: .; clone size: .; V gene: TRBV5-4
CDR3 DNA: TGTGCCAGTCCCCTAAATGAGCAGTTCTTC; CDR3 protein: CASPLNEQFF; J gene: TRBJ2-1; D gene: .; clone size: once; V gene: TRBV19
CDR3 DNA: TGTGCCAGCAGCCGAGGACAGACCTATGGCTACACCTTC; CDR3 protein: CASSRGQTYGYTF; J gene: TRBJ1-2; D gene: .; clone size: .; V gene: TRBV6-5
CDR3 DNA: TGTGCCAGCAGTTTGGGACAGGGGGCTGAAGCTTTCTTT; CDR3 protein: CASSLGQGAEAFF; J gene: TRBJ1-1; D gene: TRBD1; clone size: once; V gene: TRBV28
CDR3 DNA: TGTGCCAGCAGTCCAGGGGAGGGAGAGTTCTTC; CDR3 protein: CASSPGEGEFF; J gene: TRBJ2-1; D gene: .; clone size: .; V gene: TRBV27
CDR3 DNA: TGTGCCACCAGCAGCTACCCCCTACTAGCGGAATTCTACAATGAGCAGTTCTTC; CDR3 protein: CATSSYPLLAEFYNEQFF; J gene: TRBJ2-1; D gene: TRBD2; clone size: .; V gene: TRBV15
CDR3 DNA: TGTGCCAGCAGTTCCTATGTTCCCATTGAAGAAGCTTTCTTT; CDR3 protein: CASSSYVPIEEAFF; J gene: TRBJ1-1; D gene: .; clone size: .; V gene: TRBV6-6
CDR3 DNA: TGTGCCAGCAGCTTGGCACGGCGGGGAAGCACAGATACGCAGTATTTT; CDR3 protein: CASSLARRGSTDTQYF; J gene: TRBJ2-3; D gene: .; clone size: .; V gene: TRBV5-6
CDR3 DNA: TGTGCCAGCAGCTTAGGCTCCATCGTGGCGGGAGGGGTAGATGAGCAGTTCTTC; CDR3 protein: CASSLGSIVAGGVDEQFF; J gene: TRBJ2-1; D gene: TRBD2; clone size: .; V gene: TRBV11-2